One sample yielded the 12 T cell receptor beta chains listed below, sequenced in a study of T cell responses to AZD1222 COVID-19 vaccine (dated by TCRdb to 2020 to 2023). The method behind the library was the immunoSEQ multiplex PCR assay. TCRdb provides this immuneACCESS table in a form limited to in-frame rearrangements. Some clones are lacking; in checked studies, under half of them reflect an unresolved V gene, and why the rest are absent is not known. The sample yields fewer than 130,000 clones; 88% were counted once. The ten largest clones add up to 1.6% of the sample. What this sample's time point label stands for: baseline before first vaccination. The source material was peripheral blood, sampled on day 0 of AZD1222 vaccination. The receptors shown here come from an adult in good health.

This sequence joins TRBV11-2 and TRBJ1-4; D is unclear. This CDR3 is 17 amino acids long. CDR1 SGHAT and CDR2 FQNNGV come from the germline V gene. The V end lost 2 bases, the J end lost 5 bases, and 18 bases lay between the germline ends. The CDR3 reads CASSLFRQIGRNEKLFF. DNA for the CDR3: TGTGCCAGCAGCTTATTCCGGCAAATTGGACGGAATGAAAAACTGTTTTTT.

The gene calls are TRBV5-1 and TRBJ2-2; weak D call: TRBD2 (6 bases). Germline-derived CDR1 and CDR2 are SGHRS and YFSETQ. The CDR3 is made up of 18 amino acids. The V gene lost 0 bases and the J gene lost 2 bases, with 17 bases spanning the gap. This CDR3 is CASSLALGGNLNTGELFF. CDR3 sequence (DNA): TGCGCCAGCAGCTTGGCACTGGGGGGAAATCTAAACACCGGGGAGCTGTTTTTT.

The CDR3 loop reads CASPSLDARGYTF. CDR3 nucleotide sequence: TGTGCCAGCCCCTCCCTGGACGCGAGAGGCTACACCTTC. The chain employs TRBV13 and TRBJ1-2; D is undetermined. This CDR3 region has 13 residues. Germline assignment: CDR1 PRHDT and CDR2 FYEKMQ (reference sequence). V lost 8 bases and J 8 bases, leaving 18 bases between the germline ends.

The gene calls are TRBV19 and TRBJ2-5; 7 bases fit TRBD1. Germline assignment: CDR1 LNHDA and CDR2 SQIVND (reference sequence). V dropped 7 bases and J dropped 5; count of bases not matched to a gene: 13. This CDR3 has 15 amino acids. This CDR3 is CASKNRDRERETQYF. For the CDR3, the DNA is TGTGCCAGTAAAAACCGGGACAGAGAGAGGGAGACCCAGTACTTC.

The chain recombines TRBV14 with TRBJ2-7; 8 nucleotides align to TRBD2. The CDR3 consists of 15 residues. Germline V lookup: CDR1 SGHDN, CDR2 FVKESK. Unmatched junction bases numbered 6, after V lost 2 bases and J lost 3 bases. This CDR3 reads CASSQNREGLYEQYF. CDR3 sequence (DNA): TGTGCCAGCAGCCAAAACCGGGAGGGCCTCTACGAGCAGTACTTC.

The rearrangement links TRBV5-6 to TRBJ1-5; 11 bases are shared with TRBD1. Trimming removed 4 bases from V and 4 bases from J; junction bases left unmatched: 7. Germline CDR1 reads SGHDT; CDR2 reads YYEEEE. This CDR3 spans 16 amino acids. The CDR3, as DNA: TGTGCCAGCAGCCGGTCGGACAGGGGGCCAAATCAGCCCCAGCATTTT. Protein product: CASSRSDRGPNQPQHF. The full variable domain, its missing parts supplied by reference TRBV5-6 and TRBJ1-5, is DAGVTQSPTHLIKTRGQQVTLRCSPKSGHDTVSWYQQALGQGPQFIFQYYEEEERQRGNFPDRFSGHQFPNYSSELNVNALLLGDSALYLCASSRSDRGPNQPQHFGDGTRLSIL.

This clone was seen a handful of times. The CDR3 DNA sequence: TGTGCCAGCAGCCAACGTCAGGCTTGGCCCCAGCATTTT. As protein: CASSQRQAWPQHF. The chain is built from TRBV3-1 (or the pseudogene TRBV3-2) and TRBJ1-5, with no clear D. Trimming took off 2 bases at V and 9 bases at J, with 11 bases between the two ends. Looked up from germline, CDR1 is LGHDT and CDR2 is YNNKEL (reference sequence). CDR3 length equals 13 residues.

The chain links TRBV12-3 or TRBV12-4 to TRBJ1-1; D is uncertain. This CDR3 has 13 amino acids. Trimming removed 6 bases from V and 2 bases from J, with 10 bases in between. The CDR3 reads CASSRGGNTEAFF. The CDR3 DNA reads TGTGCCAGCAGCCGGGGAGGTAACACTGAAGCTTTCTTT.

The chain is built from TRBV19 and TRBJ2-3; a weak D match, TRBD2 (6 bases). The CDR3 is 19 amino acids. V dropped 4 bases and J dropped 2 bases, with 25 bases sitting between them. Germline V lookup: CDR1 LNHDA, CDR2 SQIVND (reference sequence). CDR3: CASSRASESTLISTDTQYF. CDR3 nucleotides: TGTGCCAGTAGTAGGGCTAGCGAGAGCACCCTTATATCCACAGATACGCAGTATTTT.

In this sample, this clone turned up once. CDR3 DNA sequence: TGTGCCAGCAGCTTACTCCAGACTAGCGCTGGCGGGGAGCTGTTTTTT. This codes for CASSLLQTSAGGELFF. This rearrangement joins TRBV7-6 to TRBJ2-2; 8 bases agree with TRBD2. Germline V gene lookup returns CDR1 SGHVS and CDR2 FNYEAQ. V trimming: 2 bases; J trimming: 7 bases; junction bases outside the gene matches: 9. This CDR3 comprises 16 residues.

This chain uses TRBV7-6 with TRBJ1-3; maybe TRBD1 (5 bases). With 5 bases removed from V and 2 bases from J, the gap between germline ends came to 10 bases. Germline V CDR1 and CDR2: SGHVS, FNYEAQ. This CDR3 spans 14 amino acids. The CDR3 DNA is TGTGCCAGCAGCCTAGGGACGGCTGGAAACACCATATATTTT. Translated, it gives CASSLGTAGNTIYF.

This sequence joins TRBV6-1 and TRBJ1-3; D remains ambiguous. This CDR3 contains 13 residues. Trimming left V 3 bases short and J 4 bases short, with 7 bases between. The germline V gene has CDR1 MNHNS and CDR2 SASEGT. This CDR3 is CASSDILGNTIYF. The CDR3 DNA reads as TGTGCCAGCAGTGATATACTCGGAAACACCATATATTTT.